Following are 4 T cell receptor beta chains from one sample sequenced in a study of shared clonotypes between healthy human individuals. Here immunoSEQ multiplex PCR was the method, and the copy in TCRdb shows in-frame clones only, minus some. Among about 1 million clones listed, around 76% were seen once. The sequencing sample was made of memory CD4+ T cells sorted from blood. Subset defined: CD45RA-negative fraction. The receptor source for this set is a man between 18 and 35 years old in good health.

This clone was seen only once. The chain joins TRBV10-3 to TRBJ2-5, with D perhaps matching TRBD1 or TRBD2 (5 bases each). Germline V lookup: CDR1 ENHRY, CDR2 SYGVKD. The CDR3 totals 13 residues. Between the trimmed V and J ends, which lost 2 bases and 5 bases, there was a span of 9 bases. The CDR3 DNA follows: TGTGCCATCAGTGAGGGGGGAGTGGAGACCCAGTACTTC. Its protein is CAISEGGVETQYF.

This rearrangement joins TRBV10-3 to TRBJ2-7, with 10 positions matching TRBD2. The CDR3 contains 14 residues. V trimming: 4 bases; J trimming: 1 base; junction bases outside the gene matches: 1. CDR1 is ENHRY and CDR2 is SYGVKD in the germline V gene. The CDR3 bases are TGTGCCATCAGTGGGGGACTAGCGTCCTACGAGCAGTACTTC. It translates to CAISGGLASYEQYF.

The V gene is TRBV7-2, the J gene TRBJ2-7; 8 positions agree with TRBD1. Trimming removed 4 bases from V and 8 bases from J; junction bases left unmatched: 13. Germline assignment: CDR1 SGHTA and CDR2 FQGNSA. The CDR3 length is 15 residues. The CDR3 nucleotides read TGTGCCAGCAGCTCGGGGACAGGTGGGAGTCGGCAGCAGTACTTC. Translating gives CASSSGTGGSRQQYF.

The chain recombines TRBV5-1 with TRBJ1-1, with D maybe TRBD1 (6 bases). Germline V CDR1 and CDR2: SGHRS, YFSETQ. Trimming stripped 4 bases from V and 4 bases from J, with 17 bases between. The CDR3 sequence is 15 residues long. The CDR3 loop is CASSPGGARGTEAFF. DNA for the CDR3: TGCGCCAGCAGCCCCGGGGGGGCGCGGGGCACTGAAGCTTTCTTT.